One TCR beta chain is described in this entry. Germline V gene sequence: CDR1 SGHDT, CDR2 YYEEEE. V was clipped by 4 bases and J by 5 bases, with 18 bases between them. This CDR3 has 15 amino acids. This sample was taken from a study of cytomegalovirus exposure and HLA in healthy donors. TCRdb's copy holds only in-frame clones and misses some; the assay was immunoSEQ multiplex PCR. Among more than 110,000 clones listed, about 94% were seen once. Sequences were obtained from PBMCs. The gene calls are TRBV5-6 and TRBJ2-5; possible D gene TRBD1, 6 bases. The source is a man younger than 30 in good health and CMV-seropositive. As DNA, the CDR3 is TGTGCCAGCAGCCTACTAGGGGGTTCTCAGGAGACCCAGTACTTC. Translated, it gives CASSLLGGSQETQYF.